Each of the 25 T cell receptor beta chains below was sequenced from the same sample in a study of beta chain features in type 1 diabetes. Findings and limits, study-wide: People with Type 1 diabetes carried modestly yet significantly shorter TCRB CDR3s in all four CD4+ subsets.

The study reverse transcribed the entire isolated RNA, so it sequenced expressed TCRB transcripts. The repertoire was sequenced with immunoSEQ multiplex PCR; TCRdb's copy has only in-frame clones and lacks some. The data hold 150,000 or so clones, with roughly 65% observed a single time. Their cognate antigens are unknown. The sample was naive CD4+ T cells from blood. These receptors were obtained from a man in his thirties or forties with type 1 diabetes.

V and J are TRBV29-1 and TRBJ1-5; TRBD1 aligns across 11 bases. The CDR3 extends over 14 amino acids. The germline CDR1 and CDR2 sequences are SQVTM and ANQGSEA. With V trimmed by 7 bases and J by 7 bases, 9 bases remained unmatched. The CDR3 region has the DNA TGCAGCGCCTCGGTGGACAGGGGGCGGCAGCCCCAGCATTTT. Amino acid sequence: CSASVDRGRQPQHF.

Turning to this clone: Other DNA sequences in this sample translate to the same CDR3. CDR3 sequence reads: CASSVAGTGELFF. The CDR3 nucleotides read TGTGCCAGCAGCGTAGCGGGCACCGGGGAGCTGTTTTTT. The chain carries TRBV9 and TRBJ2-2; D gene uncertain. The CDR3 length is 13 residues. The ends were cut back, 0 bases at V and 4 bases at J, with 4 bases in the middle. Germline-derived CDR1 and CDR2 are SGDLS and YYNGEE.

The chain couples TRBV15 to TRBJ2-5; D gene unclear. Germline lookup yields CDR1 LNHNV and CDR2 YYDKDF (reference sequence). Trimming took 2 bases from V and 3 from J, leaving 4 bases between them. This CDR3 comprises 12 residues. In DNA, the CDR3 is TGTGCCACCAGCAGACCCGAAGAGACCCAGTACTTC. Protein: CATSRPEETQYF.

The chain uses TRBV9 and TRBJ1-2; unclear D gene. Germline loops: CDR1 SGDLS, CDR2 YYNGEE. The ends were cut back, 4 bases at V and 5 bases at J, with 12 bases in the middle. The CDR3 totals 13 residues. In DNA form, the CDR3 reads TGTGCCAGCAGCCCCGAGGAGGGTTATGGCTACACCTTC. Translating it yields CASSPEEGYGYTF.

This clone was seen a few times. The V and J genes are TRBV19 and TRBJ2-5; D is possibly TRBD1 or TRBD2 (6 bases each). With 6 bases removed from V and 4 bases from J, the gap between germline ends came to 15 bases. Germline values: CDR1 LNHDA, CDR2 SQIVND (reference sequence). The CDR3 extends over 14 amino acids. This chain's CDR3 is CASRSGEEGETQYF. The CDR3 DNA follows: TGTGCCAGTAGATCAGGGGAGGAGGGAGAGACCCAGTACTTC.

The chain uses TRBV7-2 and TRBJ2-3; possibly TRBD2 for D (7 bases). Trimming took off 7 bases at V and 1 base at J, with 18 bases between the two ends. CDR1 and CDR2 (germline): SGHTA, FQGNSA. There are 16 residues in the CDR3. This chain's CDR3 is CASTQLAGAGTDTQYF. CDR3 nucleotide sequence: TGTGCCAGCACGCAACTGGCGGGGGCGGGCACAGATACGCAGTATTTT.

Only a few counts were recorded for this clone. The V call is TRBV5-1, the J call TRBJ2-5; no clear D. This CDR3 spans 15 amino acids. Germline V lookup: CDR1 SGHRS, CDR2 YFSETQ. Trimming removed 4 bases at V and 5 bases at J, with 18 bases between. The DNA for the CDR3 is TGCGCCAGCAGCCAAGGGCGCATAGCCCCGGAGACCCAGTACTTC. Its translation: CASSQGRIAPETQYF.

The rearrangement joins TRBV30 to TRBJ1-4, with D hard to call. Looked up from germline, CDR1 is GTSNPN and CDR2 is SVGIG (reference sequence). This CDR3 has 14 amino acids. V was pared by 0 bases and J by 4 bases, with 9 bases between. CDR3 DNA: TGTGCCTGGAGTGTGGACCGGCGTAATGAAAAACTGTTTTTT. Protein product: CAWSVDRRNEKLFF.

This clone was found once. CDR3 in DNA: TGTGCCAGCAGTTACTCGAATGGGGAGACCCAGTACTTC. Amino acid sequence: CASSYSNGETQYF. The chain couples TRBV6-5 to TRBJ2-5; no definite D call. This CDR3 is 13 amino acids long. Trimming left V 0 bases short and J 5 bases short, with 7 bases between. The germline CDR1 and CDR2 sequences are MNHEY and SVGAGI.

The gene calls are TRBV7-2 and TRBJ2-5; 10 bases agree with TRBD2. The germline gives CDR1 SGHTA, CDR2 FQGNSA. Trimming cost V 6 bases and J 2 bases; bases outside gene matches: 6. This CDR3 comprises 15 residues. The CDR3 region has the DNA TGTGCCAGCAGATCCCTAGCGGGGGTACAAGAGACCCAGTACTTC. Translation gives CASRSLAGVQETQYF.

The gene calls are TRBV30 and TRBJ2-1; TRBD1 or TRBD2 may be the D gene (5 bases each). This CDR3 spans 14 amino acids. Germline V gene lookup returns CDR1 GTSNPN and CDR2 SVGIG (reference sequence). V was shortened by 4 bases and J by 4 bases, with 14 bases between the two germline ends. The CDR3 region has the DNA TGTGCCTGGAATGAGGGGTCCACTTACAATGAGCAGTTCTTC. This encodes CAWNEGSTYNEQFF. The full variable domain, in which reference TRBV30 and TRBJ2-1 provide the parts outside the CDR3, is SQTIHQWPATLVQPVGSPLSLECTVEGTSNPNLYWYRQAAGRGLQLLFYSVGIGQISSEVPQNLSASRPQDRQFILSSKKLLLSDSGFYLCAWNEGSTYNEQFFGPGTRLTVL.

In DNA form, the CDR3 reads TGCAGCGTTGGGTCAGGGTCGGATGAGCAGTTCTTC. Translating gives CSVGSGSDEQFF. The chain recombines TRBV29-1 with TRBJ2-1; a weak D match, TRBD1 (5 bases). Looked up from germline, CDR1 is SQVTM and CDR2 is ANQGSEA. This CDR3 spans 12 amino acids. The V and J ends lost 4 bases and 8 bases respectively, with 12 bases between them.

On this clone itself: The sample holds other DNA sequences that translate to the same CDR3. The chain joins TRBV7-2 to TRBJ2-3; 10 positions agree with TRBD2. CDR1 and CDR2 (germline): SGHTA, FQGNSA. The V segment lost 1 base and the J segment 1 base; nucleotides outside the gene matches: 2. The CDR3 is 16 amino acids. This chain's CDR3 is CASSLGLAGGTDTQYF. DNA of the CDR3: TGTGCCAGCAGCTTAGGGCTAGCGGGGGGCACAGATACGCAGTATTTT.

The chain has TRBV25-1 and TRBJ1-6; a possible D gene is TRBD1 (5 bases). Germline V gives CDR1 MGHDK, CDR2 SYGVNS. Trimming took 6 bases from V and 4 from J, leaving 7 bases between them. The CDR3 runs 13 residues. CDR3 sequence (DNA): TGTGCCAGCAGCAGGGTATATAATTCACCCCTCCACTTT. Translation gives CASSRVYNSPLHF.

This clone came up a few times. This chain joins TRBV5-1 and TRBJ1-4, with a weak D call TRBD1 (5 bases). Trimming stripped 1 base from V and 5 bases from J, with 9 bases between. The germline V gene has CDR1 SGHRS and CDR2 YFSETQ. The CDR3 covers 14 residues. The CDR3, as DNA: TGCGCCAGCAGCTTGATGCCAGGGAATGAAAAACTGTTTTTT. This encodes CASSLMPGNEKLFF.

J is TRBJ2-2 and V is TRBV29-1, with D maybe TRBD1 (7 bases). Germline V gene lookup returns CDR1 SQVTM and CDR2 ANQGSEA. The CDR3 is 14 residues long. V was trimmed by 7 bases and J by 4 bases, leaving 16 bases between them. The CDR3 DNA reads TGCAGCGCTCGAGCAGGGGGGACCACCGGGGAGCTGTTTTTT. This encodes CSARAGGTTGELFF.

This chain links TRBV30 with TRBJ2-7; TRBD2 is a possible D gene (7 bases). Per the germline V gene, CDR1 is GTSNPN and CDR2 is SVGIG (reference sequence). Trimming stripped 5 bases from V and 3 bases from J, with 17 bases between. This CDR3 has 14 residues. The CDR3: CAWGRGHVLYEQYF. CDR3 nucleotide sequence: TGTGCCTGGGGGAGGGGACACGTCCTCTACGAGCAGTACTTC.

The J gene is TRBJ1-5, the V gene TRBV30; tentatively, D is TRBD1 (6 bases). CDR1 is GTSNPN, CDR2 SVGIG, per germline (reference sequence). This CDR3 has 14 residues. Trimming pared 4 bases from V and 1 base from J, leaving 11 bases between. The CDR3 DNA reads as TGTGCCTGGACGGGGGGCTTGAGCAATCAGCCCCAGCATTTT. The encoded protein is CAWTGGLSNQPQHF.

V and J are TRBV20-1 and TRBJ2-3; D uncertain. Per the germline V gene, CDR1 is DFQATT and CDR2 is SNEGSKA (reference sequence). This CDR3 comprises 9 residues. Trimming removed 0 bases from V and 8 bases from J, with 0 bases in between. The CDR3 protein is CSARDTQYF. The DNA of the CDR3 is TGCAGTGCTAGAGATACGCAGTATTTT.

This chain joins TRBV2 and TRBJ1-4; 9 positions agree with TRBD1. The V and J ends lost 11 bases and 7 bases, in that order; junction bases with no gene match: 5. The germline V gene has CDR1 SNHLY and CDR2 FYNNEI. The CDR3 has 12 amino acids. CDR3 region: CARQGESEKLFF. CDR3 in DNA: TGTGCCCGACAGGGGGAAAGTGAAAAACTGTTTTTT.

This chain connects TRBV30 to TRBJ2-1, with D possibly TRBD2 on 6 matching bases. The ends were cut back, 1 base at V and 7 bases at J, with 11 bases in the middle. Germline CDR1 GTSNPN, CDR2 SVGIG (reference sequence). This CDR3 is built from 13 residues. The CDR3 loop reads CAWSAGLTNEQFF. CDR3 nucleotide sequence: TGTGCCTGGAGTGCAGGACTAACTAATGAGCAGTTCTTC.

This chain joins TRBV2 and TRBJ2-1; the D is unclear. CDR1 is SNHLY, CDR2 FYNNEI, per germline. V lost 6 bases to trimming and J lost 7 bases, with 7 bases between them. This CDR3 has 11 amino acids. This CDR3 is CASSSENEQFF. In DNA, the CDR3 is TGTGCCAGCAGCTCAGAGAATGAGCAGTTCTTC.

The rearrangement links TRBV30 to TRBJ1-1; 8 bases map to TRBD1. The V gene end was trimmed by 3 bases and the J gene end by 0 bases; junction bases not matched to a gene: 12. The germline CDR1 and CDR2 sequences are GTSNPN and SVGIG (reference sequence). The CDR3 consists of 17 residues. The CDR3 loop is CAWSVQGVHLLNTEAFF. DNA for the CDR3: TGTGCCTGGAGCGTACAGGGGGTCCATCTGTTGAACACTGAAGCTTTCTTT. The entire variable domain, with the rest obtained from reference TRBV30 and TRBJ1-1, is as follows: SQTIHQWPATLVQPVGSPLSLECTVEGTSNPNLYWYRQAAGRGLQLLFYSVGIGQISSEVPQNLSASRPQDRQFILSSKKLLLSDSGFYLCAWSVQGVHLLNTEAFFGQGTRLTVV.

This chain uses TRBV30 with TRBJ2-5; unclear D gene. Per germline, CDR1 GTSNPN and CDR2 SVGIG (reference sequence). The CDR3 has 14 residues. Trimming took 4 bases from V and 4 from J, leaving 16 bases between them. The CDR3 DNA reads as TGTGCCTGGAAAATTCCCGGGTCAAGAGAGACCCAGTACTTC. This codes for CAWKIPGSRETQYF.

This clone was seen a handful of times. V gene TRBV30 combines with J gene TRBJ1-1, with a tentative D call TRBD1 (5 bases). CDR1 is GTSNPN, CDR2 SVGIG, per germline (reference sequence). The CDR3 length is 14 residues. V lost 1 base to trimming and J lost 4 bases, with 13 bases between them. CDR3 amino acids: CAWSGGRDGTEAFF. CDR3 coding DNA: TGTGCCTGGAGTGGCGGGCGGGACGGCACTGAAGCTTTCTTT.